The clone carrying this TCR beta chain turned up a few times. CDR3 length equals 16 residues. Germline V gene data show CDR1 as SGHNT and CDR2 as YYREEE (reference sequence). Trimming cost V 0 bases and J 2 bases, with 11 bases left between them. Per the study methods: Estimation of nucleated cell counts was performed using reference gene primer amplification. Method: immunoSEQ multiplex PCR; TCRdb's copy keeps in-frame clones and lacks some. The V and J calls and the clone size are those of that table, but D and trimming were determined from the DNA. The top ten hold 1.1% of the sample, which has 370,000 or so clones, roughly four fifths seen once. The sample originates from a study of blood T cell repertoires in COVID-19. The wider study: T cells, B-cell-depleted T cells, or PBMCs provided the cDNA or gDNA that served as material.

The sample consisted of peripheral blood. The chain is built from TRBV5-4 and TRBJ1-4, with D uncertain. The clonotype originates from a human donor with acute or convalescent COVID-19. The donor label of this sample is uncertain. CDR3: CASSLAGRMTNEKLFF. The CDR3 DNA reads as TGTGCCAGCAGCTTGGCTGGGCGTATGACTAATGAAAAACTGTTTTTT.